These T cell receptor beta chains were read from a single sample in a study of patients and donors after allogeneic stem cell transplantation. Using its own MiXCR run on the RT-PCR reads, TCRdb lists one record per CDR3 protein. The table lists hundreds of thousands of distinct CDR3 sequences, around 15% of them singletons. Input material: blood, either unsorted or a sorted T cell fraction (not recorded which). Source of these receptors: a human donor who was either an allogeneic HSCT recipient or a stem cell or donor lymphocyte infusion donor (not recorded which). It is not recorded whose cells these are; they may come from a transplant donor. Each CDR3 is given with its conserved first and last residue. A D gene is named only where the DNA matches it firmly. Clone size is not always given. Where it is, it says once, few, many or a class for expanded clones.

TRBJ1-5 NA NA TRBV20-1 CSARVVGSDQPQHF TGCAGTGCTAGAGTGGTGGGCTCCGATCAGCCCCAGCATTTT
TRBJ1-2 few TRBD1 TRBV7-2 CASSLERTGYGYTF TGTGCCAGCAGCTTAGAAAGGACAGGTTATGGCTACACCTTC
TRBJ2-1 NA NA TRBV11-3 CASSRMDAPVGQFF TGTGCCAGCAGCCGAATGGACGCTCCTGTCGGGCAGTTCTTC
TRBJ2-3 NA TRBD2 TRBV19 CASRRGGLDTQYF TGTGCCAGTAGACGCGGGGGGCTAGATACGCAGTATTTT
TRBJ1-5 NA NA TRBV4-2 CASSPTPSQPQHF TGTGCCAGCAGCCCAACTCCAAGCCAGCCCCAGCATTTT
TRBJ2-3 NA TRBD2 TRBV7-2 CASSFSGGAGTQYF TGTGCCAGCAGCTTTAGCGGGGGGGCAGGTACGCAGTATTTT
TRBJ1-2 few TRBD1 TRBV5-1 CASSWRGQGTYGYTF TGCGCCAGCAGCTGGCGGGGACAGGGCACCTATGGCTACACCTTC
TRBJ1-2 NA NA TRBV12-3/TRBV12-4 CASSIGSQRRSNYGYTF TGTGCCAGCAGTATTGGGTCCCAGCGCCGCAGTAACTATGGCTACACCTTC
TRBJ2-7 few NA TRBV12-3/TRBV12-4 CASIGREQYF TGTGCCAGCATCGGACGTGAGCAGTACTTC
TRBJ2-7 NA TRBD1 TRBV20-1 CSVYFSGTVGYEQYF TGCAGTGTTTACTTTTCCGGGACAGTCGGATACGAGCAGTACTTC
TRBJ2-7 NA TRBD1 TRBV19 CASSIRETGGYEQYF TGTGCCAGTAGTATAAGGGAGACAGGGGGATACGAGCAGTACTTC
TRBJ1-1 few NA TRBV27 CASGSPEAFF TGTGCCTCCGGTTCCCCAGAAGCTTTCTTT
TRBJ2-1 few NA TRBV18 CASSVTYNEQFF TGTGCCAGCTCAGTAACCTACAATGAGCAGTTCTTC
TRBJ1-5 NA TRBD1 TRBV6-4 CASISPRTGAFNQPQHF TGTGCCAGCATCTCCCCACGGACAGGGGCCTTTAATCAGCCCCAGCATTTT
TRBJ1-1 NA NA TRBV7-7 CASSLGEDTEAFF TGTGCCAGCAGCTTAGGGGAAGACACTGAAGCTTTCTTT
TRBJ2-1 NA TRBD2 TRBV3-1 CASSLAGGTNEQFF TGTGCCAGCAGCCTAGCGGGGGGTACAAATGAGCAGTTCTTC
TRBJ2-4 many TRBD1 TRBV29-1 CSVTGQGSKNIQYF TGCAGCGTAACGGGACAGGGGTCAAAAAACATTCAGTACTTC
TRBJ1-1 NA NA TRBV18 CASSPPPNYNTEAFF TGTGCCAGCTCACCACCGCCTAACTATAACACTGAAGCTTTCTTT
TRBJ1-2 few NA TRBV29-1 CSVENGGNYGYTF TGCAGCGTTGAAAACGGAGGGAACTATGGCTACACCTTC
TRBJ2-1 NA NA TRBV4-3 CASSQDWRPSYNEQFF TGCGCCAGCAGCCAAGATTGGCGTCCCTCCTACAATGAGCAGTTCTTC
TRBJ2-5 NA NA TRBV5-1 CASSANALYQETQYF TGCGCCAGCAGCGCTAATGCCTTGTACCAAGAGACCCAGTACTTC
TRBJ2-7 NA TRBD2 TRBV18 CASSPKTSDEQYF TGTGCCAGCTCGCCCAAGACTAGCGATGAGCAGTACTTC
TRBJ2-7 few TRBD1 TRBV11-1 CASRSGQGPTYEQYF TGTGCCAGCAGATCGGGACAGGGGCCGACGTACGAGCAGTACTTC
TRBJ2-7 NA NA TRBV7-2 CASSLAAARNEQYF TGTGCCAGCAGCTTAGCGGCTGCGCGGAACGAGCAGTACTTC
TRBJ2-4 NA NA TRBV11-3 CASSPPVARGKNIQYF TGTGCCAGCAGCCCCCCAGTGGCCAGGGGCAAAAACATTCAGTACTTC
TRBJ2-7 few NA TRBV20-1 CSARELGQGGYEQYF TGCAGTGCTAGAGAATTAGGGCAGGGGGGCTACGAGCAGTACTTC
TRBJ2-5 NA TRBD2 TRBV20-1 CSARGRGAQETQYF TGCAGTGCTAGAGGGCGGGGGGCTCAAGAGACCCAGTACTTC
TRBJ1-5 few TRBD1 TRBV2 CASGDRGQRQPQHF TGTGCCAGCGGGGACAGGGGGCAGCGTCAGCCCCAGCATTTT
TRBJ1-3 few NA TRBV7-9 CASSLIVGNTIYF TGTGCCAGCAGCTTAATCGTCGGAAACACCATATATTTT
TRBJ2-7 few NA TRBV11-2 CASSLVGHVGEQYF TGTGCCAGCAGCTTAGTGGGACACGTCGGCGAGCAGTACTTC
TRBJ2-7 few NA TRBV7-9 CASSPGREISYEQYF TGTGCCAGCAGCCCAGGACGGGAAATCTCCTACGAGCAGTACTTC
TRBJ2-1 few TRBD1 TRBV2 CASSGTGGFNEQFF TGTGCCAGCAGCGGGACAGGGGGCTTCAATGAGCAGTTCTTC
TRBJ1-2 few NA TRBV29-1 CSVESGGYTF TGCAGCGTCGAGAGCGGTGGCTACACCTTC
TRBJ2-1 few NA TRBV6-5 CASSYSGHEQFF TGTGCCAGCAGTTACTCGGGGCATGAGCAGTTCTTC
TRBJ1-2 NA NA TRBV18 CASSPPSGYGYTF TGTGCCAGCTCACCACCGTCGGGGTATGGCTACACCTTC
TRBJ2-5 many NA TRBV5-1 CASSFGVQETQYF TGCGCCAGCAGCTTCGGAGTTCAAGAGACCCAGTACTTC
TRBJ1-6 NA NA TRBV6-5 CASSYSMVGPYNSPLHF TGTGCCAGCAGTTACTCGATGGTGGGGCCCTATAATTCACCCCTCCACTTT
TRBJ1-6 few NA TRBV9 CASSEPQRDTGSPLHF TGTGCCAGCAGCGAGCCTCAGCGGGACACAGGTTCACCCCTCCACTTT
TRBJ2-1 many NA TRBV12-3/TRBV12-4 CASSPSLGFFEFF TGTGCCAGCAGTCCCAGTCTAGGGTTCTTCGAGTTCTTC
TRBJ2-1 many NA TRBV5-1 CASSSDIYNEQFF TGCGCCAGCAGCTCTGACATTTACAATGAGCAGTTCTTC
TRBJ2-7 NA NA TRBV5-6 CASSTGGVSSYEQYF TGTGCCAGCAGCACTGGGGGTGTAAGCTCCTACGAGCAGTACTTC
TRBJ1-2 NA NA TRBV5-1 CASSLGGNGGYTF TGCGCCAGCAGCTTGGGGGGTAACGGCGGCTACACCTTC
TRBJ2-7 NA NA TRBV4-1 CASSQGGVEQYF TGCGCCAGCAGCCAAGGGGGGGTCGAGCAGTACTTC
TRBJ2-7 many NA TRBV5-6 CASSPTGHEQYF TGTGCCAGCAGCCCCACGGGGCACGAGCAGTACTTC
TRBJ2-7 NA NA TRBV2 CASSTFDEQYF TGTGCCAGCAGTACTTTCGACGAGCAGTACTTC
TRBJ2-5 few TRBD1 TRBV10-3 CAISEDRGRPETQYF TGTGCCATCAGTGAGGATAGGGGGCGTCCAGAGACCCAGTACTTC